The rows below give T cell receptor beta chains drawn from one sample of a study of cytomegalovirus exposure and HLA in healthy donors. This table comes from immunoSEQ multiplex PCR, and its TCRdb copy is limited to in-frame clones, with some not included. The data contain about 73,000 clones, 65% to 80% of them seen just once; the ten biggest clones take up 12%. The sample comprised PBMCs. Receptors originate from a man between 65 and 85 years old in good health and CMV-seronegative. The CDR3 runs from the conserved cysteine through the conserved F or W.

V gene: TRBV30
J gene: TRBJ1-1
CDR3 protein: CAWSGQQNTEAFF

V gene: TRBV6-1
J gene: TRBJ2-7
CDR3 protein: CASSAKPLRGQGVYEQYF

V gene: TRBV11-2
J gene: TRBJ1-1
CDR3 protein: CASSFQGGADTEAFF

V gene: TRBV7-8
J gene: TRBJ2-1
CDR3 protein: CASRGGGGLRSYNEQFF

V gene: TRBV5-4
J gene: TRBJ2-7
CDR3 protein: CASSFKSSYEQYF

V gene: TRBV4-2
J gene: TRBJ1-2
CDR3 protein: CASSQGARTRAIF

V gene: TRBV15
J gene: TRBJ2-5
CDR3 protein: CATSRDFSTGGEETQYF

V gene: TRBV6-5
J gene: TRBJ1-1
CDR3 protein: CASSFGQVGTEAFF

V gene: TRBV5-1
J gene: TRBJ2-5
CDR3 protein: CASSPPTGSTGETQYF

V gene: TRBV5-5
J gene: TRBJ1-5
CDR3 protein: CASSPWTDSNQPQHF

V gene: TRBV19
J gene: TRBJ2-5
CDR3 protein: CASSFSGGPQETQYF

V gene: TRBV7-2
J gene: TRBJ2-7
CDR3 protein: CASSLAPTETYEQYF

V gene: TRBV5-1
J gene: TRBJ1-1
CDR3 protein: CASSLEVRPDREAFF

V gene: TRBV9
J gene: TRBJ2-6
CDR3 protein: CASSVASFSGANVLTF

V gene: TRBV28
J gene: TRBJ1-5
CDR3 protein: CASTTGGGSYSNQPQHF

V gene: TRBV7-2
J gene: TRBJ2-7
CDR3 protein: CASSLEAGVSLYEQYF

V gene: TRBV7-9
J gene: TRBJ2-5
CDR3 protein: CASSFRGETQYF

V gene: TRBV11-3
J gene: TRBJ1-1
CDR3 protein: CASSFGENTEAFF

V gene: TRBV28
J gene: TRBJ1-2
CDR3 protein: CASTPRGQGLIYGYTF

V gene: TRBV19
J gene: TRBJ2-2
CDR3 protein: CASSVDVGELFF

V gene: TRBV4-3
J gene: TRBJ2-3
CDR3 protein: CASRTFGLAAGDTQYF

V gene: TRBV21-1
J gene: TRBJ1-2
CDR3 protein: CASSEEGDGNGYTF

V gene: TRBV11-2
J gene: TRBJ1-4
CDR3 protein: CASSFRYSADATNEKLFF

V gene: TRBV2
J gene: TRBJ1-1
CDR3 protein: CASSDLGQGLGEAFF

V gene: TRBV19
J gene: TRBJ1-5
CDR3 protein: CASRLRTGFAQPQHF

V gene: TRBV10-1
J gene: TRBJ1-5
CDR3 protein: CASSQGVNQPQHF

V gene: TRBV4-3
J gene: TRBJ1-4
CDR3 protein: CASSQDAQGGREKLFF

V gene: TRBV10-3
J gene: TRBJ2-7
CDR3 protein: CAISEPGLAGGEIEQYF

V gene: TRBV19
J gene: TRBJ1-2
CDR3 protein: CASRVDSRSNYGYTF

V gene: TRBV7-2
J gene: .
CDR3 protein: CASSLDQGYYEQYF

V gene: TRBV6-5
J gene: TRBJ2-7
CDR3 protein: CASSFGRGYEQYF

V gene: TRBV4-3
J gene: TRBJ2-7
CDR3 protein: CASSPGPSSYEQYF

V gene: TRBV10-3
J gene: TRBJ2-3
CDR3 protein: CAISAGGGDTQYF

V gene: TRBV7-2
J gene: TRBJ2-5
CDR3 protein: CASSKQPGTAKETQYF

V gene: TRBV5-8
J gene: TRBJ2-5
CDR3 protein: CASSFGEGRGKTQYF

V gene: TRBV18
J gene: TRBJ2-1
CDR3 protein: CASSPNGGDDNEQFF

V gene: TRBV29-1
J gene: TRBJ2-1
CDR3 protein: CSVGRGGAYNEQFF

V gene: TRBV2
J gene: TRBJ2-7
CDR3 protein: CASSALAGPSYEQYF

V gene: TRBV7-2
J gene: TRBJ2-6
CDR3 protein: CASSPQRTSGANVLTF

V gene: TRBV28
J gene: TRBJ1-2
CDR3 protein: CASSFGGAEANYGYTF

V gene: TRBV6-6
J gene: TRBJ2-2
CDR3 protein: CASSRADRPNTGELFF

V gene: TRBV5-5
J gene: TRBJ2-7
CDR3 protein: CASSAGHYEQYF

V gene: TRBV19
J gene: TRBJ1-5
CDR3 protein: CASSIAPGGGQPQHF

V gene: TRBV18
J gene: TRBJ1-2
CDR3 protein: CASGGDYGYTF

V gene: TRBV30
J gene: TRBJ2-7
CDR3 protein: CAWRAQGVGEQYF

V gene: TRBV30
J gene: TRBJ1-2
CDR3 protein: CAWSVPGIGNYGYTF

V gene: TRBV11-2
J gene: TRBJ2-3
CDR3 protein: CASSLIPGRGRTDTQYF

V gene: TRBV7-9
J gene: TRBJ2-1
CDR3 protein: CASSTQREQFF

V gene: TRBV30
J gene: TRBJ2-5
CDR3 protein: CAWTGQPKETQYF

V gene: TRBV19
J gene: TRBJ1-5
CDR3 protein: CASSTSMTGQPQHF

V gene: TRBV6-5
J gene: TRBJ1-6
CDR3 protein: CASTSGPSLDSPLHF

V gene: TRBV5-4
J gene: TRBJ2-7
CDR3 protein: CASSTAGGLYEQYF

V gene: TRBV29-1
J gene: TRBJ2-2
CDR3 protein: CSVGVGGNGELFF

V gene: TRBV9
J gene: TRBJ2-1
CDR3 protein: CASSVDPPLLPSRYNEQFF

V gene: TRBV5-5
J gene: TRBJ2-5
CDR3 protein: CASSWGGQVEETQYF